Listed here is a single T cell receptor (beta chain). Its antigen remains undetermined. Per-base qualities were not stored, and no clone one base away is much larger. High-throughput TCRbeta CDR3 sequencing of frozen genomic DNA was performed by immunoSEQ, including PCR amplification, mapping, bias correction and internal controls. Per the source publication's procedure: Only productive rearrangements were retained, and each unique TCRbeta sequence was defined by its CDR3 nucleotide sequence together with its V and J gene. For a sequence to be called donor-reactive, it needed a frequency of at least 0.01% and at least 5-fold expansion in CFSE-low cells compared with unstimulated pre-transplant cells. To ensure at least 90% detection power, minimum frequency thresholds were set for each subject based on that subject's lowest-template unstimulated sample. Jensen-Shannon divergence between the top 1000 TCRbeta sequences after and before transplant was used to measure repertoire turnover. Two-sided Fisher's exact tests were used to test for changes in the detection of donor-reactive sequences. The clones in this table, taken by TCRdb from immuneACCESS, are in-frame only. Not every clone is retained; where verified, under half of the shortfall comes from an unresolved V gene, and the cause of the rest is unknown. V and J calls and clone size are as listed in that table; D and trimming were resolved from the DNA. This sample is represented by 99,000 or so clones; 80% to 85% of them were singletons. The top ten constitute approximately 0.99% of the sample.

This sample was included in a study of T cell clones after liver transplantation (dated by TCRdb to about 2019). Regarding the complete study: The samples were obtained from ITN030ST, a randomized trial that attempted immunosuppression withdrawal within 2 years after liver transplantation. Of the eight recipients, a few were HCV-positive, while the remaining recipients had been transplanted for non-autoimmune, non-viral indications. Tolerance was defined as complete immunosuppression withdrawal for at least one year with no rise in liver enzymes beyond twice the upper limit of normal. Blood samples were collected pre-transplant, then pre-randomization ahead of withdrawal, and finally post-randomization once withdrawal had either been completed or failed. As an antigen-independent comparator for donor-reactive sequences, third party-reactive TCRbeta sequences were also identified from pre-transplant MLRs. Of the 8 liver transplant recipients making up the studied cohort, 3 were classified as tolerant and 5 as non-tolerant. No induction therapy was given to the subjects, and standard immunosuppression was administered until randomization at 12-24 months post-transplant. Donor-reactive T cell clones were identified using TCRbeta sequencing after a pre-transplant mixed lymphocyte reaction and were then followed in post-transplant blood. Study-wide conclusions, independent of this receptor: Low numbers of available donor cells limited the measurable donor-reactive repertoire in a couple of subjects. In most of the 8 subjects, regardless of tolerance or HCV status, circulating donor-reactive CD4 TCRbeta sequences dropped significantly post-transplant. When repertoire turnover was taken into account, detection of donor-reactive sequences was significantly reduced in 7 of 8 subjects for CD4 and in 8 of 8 subjects for CD8. A greater decline was seen for donor-reactive sequences than for third party-reactive sequences, suggesting partial antigen-specific deletion unrelated to withdrawal success. Since no allograft tissue specimens were available, donor-reactive T cells may have migrated into the graft instead of being deleted. Because of small, heterogeneous patient numbers and non-standardized post-transplant time points, the conclusions were only preliminary.

The germline V gene (reference sequence) sets CDR1 to SGHNT and CDR2 to YYREEE. Spanning cysteine to phenylalanine, the CDR3 consists of 11 amino acids. This entry keeps only the CDR3 DNA: 33 bases, framed from base 1. V is clipped by 2 bases and J by 8 bases, and the sequence between their germline boundaries is 7 bases long. Interpreted using the paper, the time point label stands for: pre-transplant. Unstimulated PBMCs, after thawing, were stained for CD3, CD4 and CD8 and then FACS-sorted into CD3+CD4+ and CD3+CD8+ populations. All 8 studied subjects were randomized to immunosuppression withdrawal. The Qiagen DNeasy Blood and Tissue Kit was used for genomic DNA isolation.

This TCR came from a human donor who received a liver transplant. The chain is assembled from TRBV5-4 and TRBJ1-2; a confident D gene designation cannot be given. This sample comprised CD4+ T cells from blood, obtained before liver transplant. The CDR3 reads CASSFELGYTF. In nucleotide form, the sequence is TGTGCCAGCAGCTTTGAACTAGGCTACACCTTC. Reference TRBV5-4 and TRBJ1-2 genes cover what lies past the CDR3, so the full variable domain is ETGVTQSPTHLIKTRGQQVTLRCSSQSGHNTVSWYQQALGQGPQFIFQYYREEENGRGNFPPRFSGLQFPNYSSELNVNALELDDSALYLCASSFELGYTFGSGTRLTVV.